Sequencing of this T cell receptor beta chain was carried out in a study of blood T cell repertoires in COVID-19. As for the study in general: Acute and convalescent COVID-19 specimens originated in the United States, Italy and Spain. In each case, the material was cDNA or gDNA derived from T cells, B-cell-depleted T cells, or PBMCs.

Enrollees, about 18 to 95 years old, lived in approximately 25 US areas. Resolution of symptoms, clearance, or two negative PCRs was present in recovered Cohort 3 donors. TCRdb's table, derived via immunoSEQ multiplex PCR, lists solely in-frame clones and lacks some. Among fewer than 500,000 clones listed, roughly 87% were seen once. Trimming removed 3 bases at V and 0 bases at J, with 11 bases between. The germline gives CDR1 SQVTM, CDR2 ANQGSEA. The CDR3 has 14 amino acids. The V gene is TRBV29-1, the J gene TRBJ1-1; no clear D. Sequencing was performed on PBMCs or T cells enriched from blood (not recorded which). The sequence was collected from a woman younger than 30 who had recovered from COVID-19. The DNA for the CDR3 is TGCAGCGTTGATCAGCGCCTATTGAACACTGAAGCTTTCTTT. Protein sequence: CSVDQRLLNTEAFF.